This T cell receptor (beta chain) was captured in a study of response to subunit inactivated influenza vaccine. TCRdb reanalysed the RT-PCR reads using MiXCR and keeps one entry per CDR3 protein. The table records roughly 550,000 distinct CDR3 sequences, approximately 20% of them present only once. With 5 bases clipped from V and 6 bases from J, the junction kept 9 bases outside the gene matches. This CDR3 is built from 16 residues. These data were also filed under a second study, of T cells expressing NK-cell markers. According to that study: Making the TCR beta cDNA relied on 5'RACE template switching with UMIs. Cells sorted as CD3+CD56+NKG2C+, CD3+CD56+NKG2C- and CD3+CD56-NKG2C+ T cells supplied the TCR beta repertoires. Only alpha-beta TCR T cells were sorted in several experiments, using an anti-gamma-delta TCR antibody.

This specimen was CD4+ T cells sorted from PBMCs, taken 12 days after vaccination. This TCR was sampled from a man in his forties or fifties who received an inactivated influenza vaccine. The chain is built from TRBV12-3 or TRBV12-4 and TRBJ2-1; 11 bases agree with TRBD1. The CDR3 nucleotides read TGTGCCAGCAGTAGGACCGAGGGACAGGGGGTCAATGAGCAGTTCTTC. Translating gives CASSRTEGQGVNEQFF.